What follows are 25 T cell receptor beta chains derived from one specimen sequenced in a study of blood T cells in healthy people across ages. Through a sample-barcoded 5' primer and a J-beta primer mix, a second PCR was run for roughly 6 to 11 cycles. TCRdb re-analysed the 5' RACE reads in MiXCR, keeping a single row per CDR3 protein. The table includes approximately 1.5 million distinct CDR3 sequences, 42% detected once. Sequencing input: blood. The receptors shown here come from a woman aged 18 to 35 in good health.

V usage is TRBV28 and J usage is TRBJ2-7; D is possibly TRBD2 (5 bases). This CDR3 is 17 amino acids long. The V end was cut by 7 bases, the J end by 1 base, with 23 bases between. In germline, CDR1 is MDHEN, CDR2 SYDVKM. CDR3 nucleotide sequence: TGTGCCAGCACGGCGGGTCAGTTGCGTTCCTTTTCCTACGAGCAGTACTTC. This translates into CASTAGQLRSFSYEQYF.

In the case of this clonotype: One end of the junction varies from germline; a read error may be responsible. The V call is TRBV12-3 or TRBV12-4, the J call TRBJ2-7; 7 positions match TRBD2. CDR3 size: 12 residues. CDR3: CAGSFAGDEQYF. DNA of the CDR3: TGTGCCGGCAGTTTTGCGGGGGACGAGCAGTACTTC.

This clonotype was observed a few times. The gene calls are TRBV29-1 and TRBJ1-1; no definite D call. The CDR3 runs to 11 residues. CDR1 is SQVTM and CDR2 is ANQGSEA in the germline V gene. V lost 2 bases to trimming and J lost 0 bases, with 1 base between them. CDR3 DNA: TGCAGCGTTGAACTGAACACTGAAGCTTTCTTT. Its protein is CSVELNTEAFF.

This clonotype has more than one count but fewer than ten. The chain recombines TRBV2 with TRBJ2-7, with TRBD1 matching 7 bases. This CDR3 has 12 residues. Germline assignment: CDR1 SNHLY and CDR2 FYNNEI. The V and J ends lost 6 bases and 7 bases, in that order; junction bases with no gene match: 6. The CDR3 loop is CASSRTGREQYF. The CDR3 DNA follows: TGTGCCAGCAGCCGGACAGGTCGGGAGCAGTACTTC.

The V gene is TRBV6-2 or TRBV6-3, the J gene TRBJ1-2, with 7 bases identical to TRBD1. This CDR3 spans 14 amino acids. V trimming: 5 bases; J trimming: 10 bases; junction bases outside the gene matches: 13. CDR1 and CDR2 from the germline V gene are MNHEY and SVGEGT. The CDR3 region is CASSQPGQHWAYTF. CDR3 sequence (DNA): TGTGCCAGCAGTCAACCGGGACAGCACTGGGCCTACACCTTC.

In DNA, the CDR3 is TGTGCCAGCAGCCCAAGGGGCGGTAGCGGGGAGTACAATGAGCAGTTCTTC. Protein: CASSPRGGSGEYNEQFF. The rearrangement links TRBV11-2 to TRBJ2-1, with 8 bases identical to TRBD2. Germline CDR1 SGHAT, CDR2 FQNNGV. V lost 5 bases, J lost 4 bases, and 13 bases stayed unmatched. This CDR3 spans 17 amino acids.

The chain is built from TRBV3-1 and TRBJ2-1; D not resolved. Trimming stripped 3 bases from V and 4 bases from J, with 4 bases between. Germline CDR1 is LGHDT and CDR2 is YNNKEL (reference sequence). The CDR3 has 12 amino acids. The CDR3 DNA reads TGTGCCAGCAGCCATCAATACAATGAGCAGTTCTTC. Translation gives CASSHQYNEQFF.

A few counts support this clonotype. The V gene is TRBV20-1, the J gene TRBJ1-2; TRBD1 is a possible D gene (5 bases). V was cut by 5 bases and J by 7 bases, with 11 bases left in between. CDR3 length equals 11 residues. CDR1 and CDR2 (germline): DFQATT, SNEGSKA (reference sequence). The CDR3 spells CSARGDVGYTF. CDR3 DNA: TGCAGTGCTCGGGGGGACGTTGGCTACACCTTC.

The CDR3 loop reads CASSQLRLGGTEAFF. As DNA, the CDR3 is TGCGCCAGCAGCCAACTCCGATTAGGGGGCACTGAAGCTTTCTTT. J is TRBJ1-1 and V is TRBV4-3; D may be TRBD1 (6 bases). V shed 2 bases and J shed 4 bases, with 14 bases lying between them. Per germline, CDR1 LGHNA and CDR2 YSLEER. This CDR3 has 15 amino acids.

This clonotype was observed a few times. V usage is TRBV28 and J usage is TRBJ1-4; 8 nucleotides match TRBD1. Germline-derived CDR1 and CDR2 are MDHEN and SYDVKM. With V trimmed by 4 bases and J by 2 bases, 6 bases remained unmatched. The CDR3 spans 16 residues. CDR3 sequence reads: CASSSPGGETNEKLFF. In nucleotides, the CDR3 is TGTGCCAGCAGTTCTCCAGGGGGCGAGACTAATGAAAAACTGTTTTTT.

This clonotype turned up a few times. In nucleotides, the CDR3 is TGTGCCAGCAGCGCCCCCTACAATGAGCAGTTCTTC. Residues: CASSAPYNEQFF. The rearrangement links TRBV9 to TRBJ2-1, with D unresolved. Between the trimmed V and J ends, which lost 3 bases and 2 bases, there was a span of 3 bases. The CDR3 spans 12 residues. Germline CDR1 and CDR2: SGDLS and YYNGEE.

This clonotype has more than one count but fewer than ten. V usage is TRBV4-3 and J usage is TRBJ2-2, with D possibly called TRBD1 or TRBD2 (5 bases each). CDR3 length: 14 residues. The ends were cut back, 0 bases at V and 5 bases at J, with 7 bases in the middle. In germline, CDR1 is LGHNA, CDR2 YSLEER. The CDR3 coding sequence is TGCGCCAGCAGCCAAGACTGGGGGACCGGGGAGCTGTTTTTT. This sequence encodes CASSQDWGTGELFF.

The rearrangement links TRBV4-2 to TRBJ1-5, with no clear D. Germline loops: CDR1 LGHNA, CDR2 YNFKEQ. V was shortened by 3 bases and J by 7 bases, with 19 bases between the two germline ends. This CDR3 is built from 16 residues. The CDR3 protein is CASSQEDRGGGQPQHF. CDR3 DNA sequence: TGTGCCAGCAGCCAGGAAGATCGGGGAGGTGGGCAGCCCCAGCATTTT.

This clonotype was found many times. The genes are TRBV4-3 and TRBJ2-3; perhaps D is TRBD1 or TRBD2 (6 bases each). Germline V lookup: CDR1 LGHNA, CDR2 YSLEER. Between the trimmed V and J ends, which lost 1 base and 4 bases, there was a span of 18 bases. This CDR3 has 17 residues. CDR3 in amino acids: CASSQVQGRISADTQYF. DNA for the CDR3: TGCGCCAGCAGCCAAGTTCAGGGGAGGATTTCGGCAGATACGCAGTATTTT.

The genes are TRBV9 and TRBJ1-1; 7 nucleotides match TRBD1. The CDR3 totals 14 residues. Germline lookup yields CDR1 SGDLS and CDR2 YYNGEE. V lost 1 base and J lost 8; bases outside the gene matches: 8. CDR3 loop: CASSVISGTVEAFF. Written as DNA, the CDR3 is TGTGCCAGCAGCGTAATCTCCGGGACAGTCGAAGCTTTCTTT.

V and J are TRBV12-3 or TRBV12-4 and TRBJ2-2; D remains unclear. V was pared by 5 bases and J by 4 bases, with 11 bases between. The CDR3 has 14 residues. This chain's CDR3 is CASSLPLGTGELFF. CDR3 sequence (DNA): TGTGCCAGCAGTCTCCCGTTGGGCACCGGGGAGCTGTTTTTT.

This clonotype has just a few counts. This chain connects TRBV29-1 to TRBJ1-2; the D is unclear. V lost 1 base, J lost 8 bases, and 11 bases lay in between. The CDR3 covers 12 residues. Germline V gives CDR1 SQVTM, CDR2 ANQGSEA. The CDR3 DNA is TGCAGCGTTGAAGTACCCGGTTTGGGCTACACCTTC. Translating gives CSVEVPGLGYTF.

This chain connects TRBV9 to TRBJ2-5, with D possibly matching TRBD2 (5 bases). The tail of the sequence fits TRBJ2-7 better, so the J call may be wrong. This CDR3 region has 13 residues. CDR1 and CDR2 from the germline V gene are SGDLS and YYNGEE. The CDR3 nucleotides read TGTGCCAGCAGCCCGAAAGGGCGGGTCGAGCAGTACTTC. Its protein product is CASSPKGRVEQYF.

This chain joins TRBV20-1 and TRBJ2-4; TRBD1 might be the D (5 bases). The DNA end favors TRBJ2-7, so the J call may be wrong. The CDR3 consists of 11 residues. Germline values: CDR1 DFQATT, CDR2 SNEGSKA (reference sequence). The DNA for the CDR3 is TGCAGTGCTAGAGTAGGGGACGAGCAGTACTTC. Protein sequence: CSARVGDEQYF.

As regards this clonotype: Germline is not matched at one junction end, which may reflect a read error. The rearrangement uses TRBV7-7 and TRBJ2-5; D may be TRBD1 or TRBD2 (6 bases each). CDR1 SSHAT and CDR2 FNYEAQ come from the germline V gene (reference sequence). The CDR3 covers 15 residues. The CDR3 sequence: CASSSRWGAQETQYF. The CDR3 DNA is TGTGCTAGCAGCTCACGATGGGGGGCCCAAGAGACCCAGTACTTC. Full variable domain (missing parts from reference TRBV7-7 and TRBJ2-5): GAGVSQSPRYKVTKRGQDVTLRCDPISSHATLYWYQQALGQGPEFLTYFNYEAQPDKSGLPSDRFSAERPEGSISTLTIQRTEQRDSAMYRCASSSRWGAQETQYFGPGTRLLVL.

This clonotype was seen repeatedly, ten times or more. A read error may account for a junction end that differs from germline. V is TRBV4-3 and J is TRBJ1-5; D uncertain. This CDR3 has 13 amino acids. Germline V lookup: CDR1 LGHNA, CDR2 YSLEER. CDR3 DNA: TGTGCCAGCAGCCAAGATCGGAATCAGCCCCAGCATTTT. Translation gives CASSQDRNQPQHF.

This clonotype was seen a handful of times. The chain joins TRBV10-3 to TRBJ2-3, with 12 nucleotides matching TRBD2. The germline V gene has CDR1 ENHRY and CDR2 SYGVKD. Losses at the gene ends were 4 bases for V and 3 bases for J; bases not matched to a gene: 11. The CDR3 is 18 residues long. The CDR3 bases are TGTGCCATCAGTGGTATCGGACTAGCGGGGATATTGACAGATACGCAGTATTTT. The encoded protein is CAISGIGLAGILTDTQYF.

V usage is TRBV7-8 and J usage is TRBJ1-5, with D unresolved. The CDR3 spans 18 residues. With 4 bases removed from V and 2 bases from J, the gap between germline ends came to 21 bases. CDR1 and CDR2 from the germline V gene are SGHVS and FQNEAQ. The DNA of the CDR3 is TGTGCCAGCAGCTCCACACTCCACCCAGACATACGCAATCAGCCCCAGCATTTT. Protein product: CASSSTLHPDIRNQPQHF.

The genes are TRBV12-3 or TRBV12-4 and TRBJ2-1, with 11 nucleotides matching TRBD2. The CDR3 extends over 17 amino acids. V was clipped by 5 bases and J by 3 bases; unmatched bases: 9. CDR3 nucleotides: TGTGCCAGCAGTACTAGCGGGGGAGCGAAGATCTACAATGAGCAGTTCTTC. Its protein is CASSTSGGAKIYNEQFF.

The chain combines TRBV7-3 with TRBJ2-7; D gene unclear. Germline V gene lookup returns CDR1 SGHTA and CDR2 FQGTGA. The CDR3 has 14 amino acids. Trimming took off 7 bases at V and 2 bases at J, with 15 bases between the two ends. Here the CDR3 reads CASKVAVPAYEQYF. The CDR3 DNA sequence: TGTGCCAGCAAAGTAGCCGTCCCCGCCTACGAGCAGTACTTC.